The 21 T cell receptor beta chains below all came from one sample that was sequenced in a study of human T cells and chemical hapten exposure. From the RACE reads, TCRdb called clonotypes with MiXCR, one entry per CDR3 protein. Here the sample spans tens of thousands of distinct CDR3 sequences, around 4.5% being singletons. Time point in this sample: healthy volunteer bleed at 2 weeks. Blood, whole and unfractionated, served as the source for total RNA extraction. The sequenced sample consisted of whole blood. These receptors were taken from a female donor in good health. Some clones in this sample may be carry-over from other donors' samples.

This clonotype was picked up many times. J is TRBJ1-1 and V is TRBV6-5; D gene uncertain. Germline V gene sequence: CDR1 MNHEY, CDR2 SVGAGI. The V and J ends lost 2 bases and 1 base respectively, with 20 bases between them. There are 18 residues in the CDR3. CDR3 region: CASSYRDPVWLPNTEAFF. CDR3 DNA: TGTGCCAGCAGTTACCGTGACCCGGTTTGGCTCCCGAACACTGAAGCTTTCTTT.

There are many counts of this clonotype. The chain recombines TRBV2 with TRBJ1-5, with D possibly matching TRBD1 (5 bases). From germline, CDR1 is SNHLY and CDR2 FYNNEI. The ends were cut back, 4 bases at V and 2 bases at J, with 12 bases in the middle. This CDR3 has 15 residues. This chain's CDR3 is CASSVRGSGNQPQHF. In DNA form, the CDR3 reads TGTGCCAGCAGTGTGCGGGGCTCGGGCAATCAGCCCCAGCATTTT. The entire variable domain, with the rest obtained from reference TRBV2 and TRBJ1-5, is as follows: EPEVTQTPSHQVTQMGQEVILRCVPISNHLYFYWYRQILGQKVEFLVSFYNNEISEKSEIFDDQFSVERPDGSNFTLKIRSTKLEDSAMYFCASSVRGSGNQPQHFGDGTRLSIL.

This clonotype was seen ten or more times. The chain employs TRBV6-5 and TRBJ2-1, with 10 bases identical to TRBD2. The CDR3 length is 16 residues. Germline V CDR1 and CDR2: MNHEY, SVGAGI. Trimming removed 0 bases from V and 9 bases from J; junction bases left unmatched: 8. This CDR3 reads CASSYSSSGGSGEQFF. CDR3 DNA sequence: TGTGCCAGCAGTTACTCGTCTAGCGGGGGATCGGGTGAGCAGTTCTTC.

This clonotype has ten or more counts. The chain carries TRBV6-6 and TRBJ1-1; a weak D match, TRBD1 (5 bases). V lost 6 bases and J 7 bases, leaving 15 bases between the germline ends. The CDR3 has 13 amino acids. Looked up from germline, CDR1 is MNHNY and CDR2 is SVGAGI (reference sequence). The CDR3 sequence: CASSPSGGGEAFF. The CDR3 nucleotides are TGTGCCAGCAGCCCTTCGGGGGGAGGTGAAGCTTTCTTT.

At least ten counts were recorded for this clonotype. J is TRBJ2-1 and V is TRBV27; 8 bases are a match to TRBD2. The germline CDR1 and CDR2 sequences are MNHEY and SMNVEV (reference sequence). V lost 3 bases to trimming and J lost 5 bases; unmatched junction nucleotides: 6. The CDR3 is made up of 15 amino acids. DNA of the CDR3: TGTGCCAGCAGTTTTGGCGGGGGGTCCGACAATGAGCAGTTCTTC. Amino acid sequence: CASSFGGGSDNEQFF.

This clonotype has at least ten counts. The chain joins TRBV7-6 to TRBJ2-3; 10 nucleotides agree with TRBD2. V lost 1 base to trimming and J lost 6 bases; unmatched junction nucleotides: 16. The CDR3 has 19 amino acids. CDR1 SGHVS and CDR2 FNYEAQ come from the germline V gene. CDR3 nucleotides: TGTGCCAGCAGCTTAGGCGCTAGCGGGGGAGGCTCCCGTCGGGATACGCAGTATTTT. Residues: CASSLGASGGGSRRDTQYF.

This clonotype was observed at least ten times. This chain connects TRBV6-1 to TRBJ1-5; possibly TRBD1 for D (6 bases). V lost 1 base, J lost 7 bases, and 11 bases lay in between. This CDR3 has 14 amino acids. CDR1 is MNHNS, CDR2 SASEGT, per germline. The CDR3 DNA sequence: TGTGCCAGCAGTGAAGTAACAGGGCCCCAGCCCCAGCATTTT. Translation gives CASSEVTGPQPQHF.

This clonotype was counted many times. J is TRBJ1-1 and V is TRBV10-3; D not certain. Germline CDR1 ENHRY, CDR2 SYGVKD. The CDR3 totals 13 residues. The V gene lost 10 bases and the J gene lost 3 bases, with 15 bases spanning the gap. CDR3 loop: CATLNVGDTEAFF. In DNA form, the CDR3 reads TGTGCCACCCTAAACGTCGGGGACACTGAAGCTTTCTTT.

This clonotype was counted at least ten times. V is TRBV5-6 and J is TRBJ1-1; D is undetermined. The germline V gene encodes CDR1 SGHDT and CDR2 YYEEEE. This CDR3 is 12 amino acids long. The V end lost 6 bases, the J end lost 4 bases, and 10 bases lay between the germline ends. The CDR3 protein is CASNSAPTEAFF. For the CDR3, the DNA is TGTGCCAGCAACTCGGCCCCCACTGAAGCTTTCTTT. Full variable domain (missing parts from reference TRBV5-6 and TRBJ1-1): DAGVTQSPTHLIKTRGQQVTLRCSPKSGHDTVSWYQQALGQGPQFIFQYYEEEERQRGNFPDRFSGHQFPNYSSELNVNALLLGDSALYLCASNSAPTEAFFGQGTRLTVV.

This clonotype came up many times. CDR3 coding DNA: TGTGCCAGCAGCGTACAGGGAACTTTCACAGATACGCAGTATTTT. Protein: CASSVQGTFTDTQYF. The chain has TRBV7-2 and TRBJ2-3; D is possibly TRBD1 (6 bases). Trimming left V 5 bases short and J 2 bases short, with 14 bases between. This CDR3 is 15 amino acids long. Germline-derived CDR1 and CDR2 are SGHTA and FQGNSA.

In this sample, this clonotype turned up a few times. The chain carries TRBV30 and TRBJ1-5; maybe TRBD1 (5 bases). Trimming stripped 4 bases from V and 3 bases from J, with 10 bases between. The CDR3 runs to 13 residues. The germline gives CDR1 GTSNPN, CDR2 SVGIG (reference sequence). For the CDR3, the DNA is TGTGCCTGGACTTCAGGGTTCAATCAGCCCCAGCATTTT. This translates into CAWTSGFNQPQHF.

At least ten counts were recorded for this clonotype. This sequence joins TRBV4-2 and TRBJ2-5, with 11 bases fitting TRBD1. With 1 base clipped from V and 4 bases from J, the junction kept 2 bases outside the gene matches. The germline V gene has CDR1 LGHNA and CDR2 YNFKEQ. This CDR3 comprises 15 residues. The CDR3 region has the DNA TGTGCCAGCAGCCAAGGGACAGGGGGCGCAGAGACCCAGTACTTC. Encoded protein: CASSQGTGGAETQYF.

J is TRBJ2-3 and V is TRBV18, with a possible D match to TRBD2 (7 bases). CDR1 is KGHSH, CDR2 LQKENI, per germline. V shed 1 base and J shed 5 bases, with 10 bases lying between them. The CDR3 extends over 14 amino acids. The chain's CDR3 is CASSPLGGQDTQYF. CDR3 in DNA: TGTGCCAGCTCACCACTGGGGGGGCAAGATACGCAGTATTTT.

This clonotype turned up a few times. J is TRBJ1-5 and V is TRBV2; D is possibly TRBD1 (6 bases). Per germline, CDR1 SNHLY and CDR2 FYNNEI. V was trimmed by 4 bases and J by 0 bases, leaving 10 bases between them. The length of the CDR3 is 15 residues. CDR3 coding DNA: TGTGCCAGCAGTGCGGACAGCCATAGCAATCAGCCCCAGCATTTT. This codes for CASSADSHSNQPQHF.

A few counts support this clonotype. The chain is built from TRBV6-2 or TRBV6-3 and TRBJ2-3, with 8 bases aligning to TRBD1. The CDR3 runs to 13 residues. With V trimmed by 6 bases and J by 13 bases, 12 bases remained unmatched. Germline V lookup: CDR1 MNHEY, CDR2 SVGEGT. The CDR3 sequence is CASSPRQGPSEYF. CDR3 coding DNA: TGTGCCAGCAGCCCGAGACAGGGGCCATCGGAGTATTTT.

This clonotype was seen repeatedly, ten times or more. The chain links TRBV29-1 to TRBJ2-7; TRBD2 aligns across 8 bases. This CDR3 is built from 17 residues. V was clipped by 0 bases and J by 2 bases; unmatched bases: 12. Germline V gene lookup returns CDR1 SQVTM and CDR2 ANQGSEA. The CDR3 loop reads CSVEDVGTSGDPYEQYF. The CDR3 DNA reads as TGCAGCGTTGAAGATGTAGGAACTAGCGGAGACCCCTACGAGCAGTACTTC.

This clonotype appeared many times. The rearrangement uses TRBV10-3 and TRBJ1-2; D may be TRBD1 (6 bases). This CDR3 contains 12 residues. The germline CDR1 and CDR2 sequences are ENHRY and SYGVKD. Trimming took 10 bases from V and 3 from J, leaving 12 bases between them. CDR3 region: CATEDRDYGYTF. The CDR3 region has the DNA TGTGCCACCGAGGACAGAGACTATGGCTACACCTTC.

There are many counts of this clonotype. The CDR3 region is CASSLIVRGGISDTQYF. In nucleotides, the CDR3 is TGTGCCAGCAGTTTGATTGTGCGGGGGGGCATCTCAGATACGCAGTATTTT. The chain is built from TRBV28 and TRBJ2-3; 9 positions agree with TRBD2. The germline gives CDR1 MDHEN, CDR2 SYDVKM. Germline trimming cut 3 bases from V and 4 bases from J; bases unmatched to any gene: 11. CDR3 length: 17 amino acids.

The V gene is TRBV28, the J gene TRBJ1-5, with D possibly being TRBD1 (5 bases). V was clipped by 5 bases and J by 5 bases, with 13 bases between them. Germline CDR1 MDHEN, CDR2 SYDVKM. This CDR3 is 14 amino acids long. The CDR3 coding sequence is TGTGCCAGCAGTGAACCGGGACTTGATCAGCCCCAGCATTTT. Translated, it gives CASSEPGLDQPQHF. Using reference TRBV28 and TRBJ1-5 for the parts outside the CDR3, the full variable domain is DVKVTQSSRYLVKRTGEKVFLECVQDMDHENMFWYRQDPGLGLRLIYFSYDVKMKEKGDIPEGYSVSREKKERFSLILESASTNQTSMYLCASSEPGLDQPQHFGDGTRLSIL.

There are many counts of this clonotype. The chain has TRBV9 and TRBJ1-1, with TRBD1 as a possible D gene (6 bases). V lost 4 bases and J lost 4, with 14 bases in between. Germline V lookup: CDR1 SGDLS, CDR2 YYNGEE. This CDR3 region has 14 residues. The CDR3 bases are TGTGCCAGCAGCTTCACAGGGACTTTCACTGAAGCTTTCTTT. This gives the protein CASSFTGTFTEAFF.

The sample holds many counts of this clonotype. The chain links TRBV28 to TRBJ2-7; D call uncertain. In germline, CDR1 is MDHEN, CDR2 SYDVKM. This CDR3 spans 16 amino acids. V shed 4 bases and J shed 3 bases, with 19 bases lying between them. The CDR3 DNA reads TGTGCCAGCAGTTCCCCCGGAGCGATGCTTGACTACGAGCAGTACTTC. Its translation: CASSSPGAMLDYEQYF.